This T cell receptor (beta chain) was sequenced during a study of T cell responses to AZD1222 COVID-19 vaccine (dated by TCRdb to about 2021). At the level of the whole study: A total of 233 trial participants underwent TCR sequencing, of whom about 210 had received two doses of AZD1222 and 26 had received two doses of the MenACWY control vaccine. Enrollment into the trials was organized by age into subgroups of 18-55, 56-69 and 70-plus years, and those subgroups contained approximately 150, 30 and 60 TCR-sequenced participants, respectively.

The CDR3 regions of human TCRbeta chains were subjected to immunosequencing. In the source study's methods: Repertoire TCRs were checked for matches against a reference library of SARS-CoV-2-specific TCRs that had been generated using the MIRA antigen-specificity platform. Breadth meant the fraction of unique TCRs that were SARS-CoV-2-associated, whereas depth meant the fraction of total T cells that were SARS-CoV-2-associated. Each spike-specific TCR was assigned to its reactive spike region and to a CD4 or CD8 class using the MIRA data. Log10-transformed breadth and depth values were compared by one-way ANOVA with Sidak's multiple comparisons tests. TCRdb provides this immuneACCESS table in a form limited to in-frame rearrangements. Some clones are lacking; in checked studies, under half of them reflect an unresolved V gene, and why the rest are absent is not known. V, J and clone size reflect that table, while D and trimming were determined from the DNA. The sample records some 30,000 clones, 86% of which are singletons. The ten largest account for more than 9.5% of the sample.

The paper's findings and limits, for the study overall: A significant rise in spike-specific TCR breadth and depth was observed after two AZD1222 doses relative to day 0 and relative to MenACWY recipients. Only a handful of AZD1222 recipients were SARS-CoV-2 seropositive at baseline, limiting conclusions about previously exposed vaccinees. Most participants were white British and females outnumbered males, and the authors suggested that clonal diversity may have been underestimated. In the small 56-69-year group, the increase in depth fell short of significance, most likely because of low power. Reportedly, almost half of the unique spike-specific TCRs recognized epitopes lying outside the regions that are mutated in the B.1.351 and B.1.1.7 variants. Because no day 14 peak-response samples were available, repertoires were characterized only after the peak T cell response. CD4 TCRs associated with the vaccine covered the entire spike protein, and the dominant responses were in regions 160-218 and 743-854.

As for this clone: Its specific antigen is unknown. Base qualities are not provided; no much larger clone lies one nucleotide away.

The time point label, read with the paper, signifies: about 28 days (+/-7) after the second vaccine dose. Because spike-specific TCR depth and breadth did not differ between the two schedules, AZD1222 recipients who got a second dose at roughly 4 weeks were pooled with those who got a second dose at roughly 12 weeks. Vaccinee samples were obtained from the UK trials COV001 and COV002, which included a single-blind randomized controlled phase 2/3 trial of AZD1222 (ChAdOx1 nCoV-19) in healthy adults. For TCRbeta chain sequencing, PBMC samples from trial participants were taken at day 0 and at day 28 after the second dose. This clonotype was sampled from an adult who received the AZD1222 COVID-19 vaccine. Source: peripheral blood, taken 28 days after the second AZD1222 dose.

CDR3 sequence: CASSQVGGGANTGELFF. The nucleotide sequence reads TGTGCCAGCAGCCAAGTGGGTGGCGGGGCGAACACCGGGGAGCTGTTTTTT. The chain is assembled from TRBV3-1 (or the pseudogene TRBV3-2) and TRBJ2-2; perhaps TRBD2 is the D gene, with 6 bases matching. Including cysteine and phenylalanine, the CDR3 has 17 amino acids. The read is trimmed to its CDR3 DNA, 51 bases read in frame from base 1. V gives up 1 base and J gives up 0 bases, and the segment between their germline ends measures 12 bases. CDR1 is given as LGHDT and CDR2 as YNNKEL, both from the germline V gene (reference sequence).